This TCR beta chain derives from a study of blood T cell repertoires in COVID-19. Background on the study: Whether acute or convalescent, the COVID-19 samples came from the United States, Italy and Spain. Sources were T cells, B-cell-depleted T cells, or PBMCs; the material itself was cDNA or gDNA.

The CDR3 has 15 residues. Germline loops: CDR1 SGDLS, CDR2 YYNGEE. The ends were cut back, 0 bases at V and 0 bases at J, with 9 bases in the middle. In the source study's methods: Estimates of nucleated cell counts were drawn from the amplification of reference gene primers. Sequencing was performed with immunoSEQ multiplex PCR; in TCRdb, only in-frame clones are kept and a portion is missing. Clone size and the V and J calls come from that table; the DNA yielded D and trimming. The sample lists about 82,000 clones, 75% to 90% occurring once. The chain carries TRBV9 and TRBJ1-2; D may be TRBD1 (5 bases). The TCR was taken from a woman in her thirties or forties with active or convalescent COVID-19. The material sequenced was peripheral blood. The CDR3 DNA reads as TGTGCCAGCAGCGTAGATGACAGACCTAACTATGGCTACACCTTC. It specifies CASSVDDRPNYGYTF.